This T cell receptor beta chain stems from a study of blood T cells in healthy people across ages. Study results and limitations: Unsorted PBMCs blocked a conclusive comparison of naive and antigen-experienced cells. Shifts in expanded clonotypes may have been confounded by donor CMV status, which was unknown.

The second PCR ran about 6 to 12 cycles with a sample-barcoded 5' primer and J-beta primers. CDR3-containing paired-end reads numbered at least 2.5 million in each sample. Each CDR3 protein is one row after TCRdb ran MiXCR on the 5' RACE reads. The table shows some 780,000 distinct CDR3 sequences, with roughly three fifths occurring only once. Samples each yielded at least 6 micrograms of total RNA. Worth noting for this clonotype: Its antigen remains unknown.

With 6 bases clipped from V and 6 bases from J, the junction kept 10 bases outside the gene matches. The V gene's germline CDR1 is DFQATT and CDR2 SNEGSKA (reference sequence). This CDR3 region has 13 residues. The chain is built from TRBV20-1 and TRBJ1-2, with 7 bases matching TRBD1. Sequences were obtained from blood. The sequence was obtained from a man aged 35 to 55 in good health. CDR3 DNA: TGCAGTGCGGCCAACCCCGGGACAGATGGCTACACCTTC. As protein: CSAANPGTDGYTF.